A selection of T cell receptor beta chains follows, all from one sample in a study of vaccination and CD4 T cells after COVID-19. For these TCRs, the target antigens are not known. TCRdb fed the PCR reads into MiXCR, producing one record per CDR3 protein. This sample has 21,000 or so distinct CDR3 sequences; nearly 55% occur once, and the top ten carry under 7%. The material sequenced was CD4+ T cells from blood, cultured in vitro. All receptors derive from a human donor who had recovered from COVID-19. The CDR3 runs from the conserved cysteine through the conserved F or W. A D gene is named only where the DNA matches it firmly. Clone size is given for some rows only: seen once, a few or many times, or a class if the clone is expanded.

j_gene	d_gene	v_gene	abundance	CDR3aa	CDR3nt
TRBJ2-6	-	TRBV7-3	-	CASSLTRTGANVLTF	TGTGCCAGCAGCTTAACTCGGACTGGGGCCAACGTCCTGACTTTC
TRBJ1-2	-	TRBV7-8	few	CASHGMGGYTF	TGTGCCAGCCATGGGATGGGCGGCTACACCTTC
TRBJ1-2	TRBD1	TRBV24-1	-	CATSKTGGREGYTF	TGTGCCACCAGTAAAACAGGGGGCCGCGAGGGCTACACCTTC
TRBJ1-6	TRBD1	TRBV20-1	few	CSATSSGTGFNSPLHF	TGCAGTGCGACATCGAGTGGGACAGGCTTTAATTCACCCCTCCACTTT
TRBJ2-5	TRBD2	TRBV6-1	-	CASTGLAGSQETQYF	TGTGCCAGCACAGGACTAGCGGGGAGCCAAGAGACCCAGTACTTC
TRBJ2-3	-	TRBV19	-	CASRLDTDTQYF	TGTGCCAGCCGGCTGGACACAGATACGCAGTATTTT
TRBJ1-3	-	TRBV10-1	few	CASSESGTPGNTIYF	TGCGCCAGCAGTGAGTCGGGGACTCCGGGAAACACCATATATTTT
TRBJ1-5	-	TRBV6-1	few	CASSESSPGDNQPQHF	TGTGCCAGCAGTGAATCATCACCTGGAGACAATCAGCCCCAGCATTTT
TRBJ2-1	TRBD1	TRBV6-1	-	CATLDRGHTNEQFF	TGTGCCACCCTGGACAGGGGACACACCAATGAGCAGTTCTTC
TRBJ2-7	-	TRBV10-1	-	CASRSRAIYEQYF	TGCGCCAGCAGGAGCAGGGCGATTTACGAGCAGTACTTC
TRBJ1-2	TRBD1	TRBV11-3	-	CASSFTGGGGYTF	TGTGCCAGCAGCTTCACAGGGGGTGGTGGCTACACCTTC
TRBJ1-1	-	TRBV7-2	-	CASSLRVGRVGTEAFF	TGTGCCAGCAGCTTACGAGTGGGACGGGTGGGGACTGAAGCTTTCTTT
TRBJ1-5	-	TRBV19	few	CASSIEGFQPQHF	TGTGCCAGTAGTATAGAGGGGTTCCAGCCCCAGCATTTT
TRBJ2-5	-	TRBV6-1	-	CASSRGIGASETQYF	TGTGCCAGCAGCCGAGGTATAGGGGCGTCGGAGACCCAGTACTTC
TRBJ2-4	TRBD1	TRBV12-3/TRBV12-4	-	CASSPTSGGNIQYF	TGTGCCAGCAGCCCCACTTCAGGGGGAAACATTCAGTACTTC
TRBJ1-2	-	TRBV28	few	CASRPTGRVYGYTF	TGTGCCAGCAGGCCGACGGGGCGGGTTTATGGCTACACCTTC
TRBJ2-3	-	TRBV28	-	CASSLENTQYF	TGTGCCAGCAGCCTAGAGAATACGCAGTATTTT
TRBJ2-3	-	TRBV7-7	-	CASSPHFEDTQYF	TGTGCTAGCAGTCCCCACTTCGAAGATACGCAGTATTTT
TRBJ1-6	TRBD1	TRBV19	few	CASTKDRLNSPLHF	TGTGCCAGTACGAAGGACAGGCTTAATTCACCCCTCCACTTT
TRBJ1-2	-	TRBV12-3/TRBV12-4	-	CASSFQGAYGYTF	TGTGCCAGCAGTTTTCAAGGGGCCTATGGCTACACCTTC
TRBJ2-5	-	TRBV7-9	few	CASSLLGQRQETQYF	TGTGCCAGCAGCTTATTGGGCCAACGACAAGAGACCCAGTACTTC
TRBJ2-3	-	TRBV19	few	CASSPPAGDTQYF	TGTGCCAGTAGTCCCCCAGCGGGAGATACGCAGTATTTT
TRBJ2-2	-	TRBV6-4	once	CASSKGQGHTGELFF	TGTGCCAGCAGTAAGGGGCAGGGTCACACCGGGGAGCTGTTTTTT
TRBJ1-2	-	TRBV7-9	-	CASSGNGPYGYTF	TGTGCCAGCAGCGGGAACGGGCCTTATGGCTACACCTTC
TRBJ2-3	-	TRBV15	-	CATSRDSGPDTQYF	TGTGCCACCAGCAGAGATTCCGGCCCAGATACGCAGTATTTT
TRBJ2-7	TRBD1	TRBV7-2	large	CASSSQGTYEQYF	TGTGCCAGCAGCTCACAGGGGACCTACGAGCAGTACTTC
TRBJ1-5	-	TRBV20-1	-	CSARVGTNLRQPQHF	TGCAGTGCTAGAGTTGGCACAAATCTTAGGCAGCCCCAGCATTTT
TRBJ2-5	-	TRBV10-1	-	CASNRLDRQETQYF	TGCGCCAGCAACCGACTAGACCGTCAAGAGACCCAGTACTTC
TRBJ2-7	TRBD1	TRBV4-1	-	CASSIRYGTGQTSYEQYF	TGCGCCAGCAGCATACGATACGGGACAGGGCAGACCTCCTACGAGCAGTACTTC
TRBJ2-3	-	TRBV11-2	once	CASSLDSGGRTDTQYF	TGTGCCAGCAGCTTAGATTCCGGGGGACGCACAGATACGCAGTATTTT
TRBJ2-1	-	TRBV20-1	-	CSARDGRRQYNEQFF	TGCAGTGCTAGAGATGGGAGAAGGCAGTACAATGAGCAGTTCTTC
TRBJ2-2	-	TRBV12-3/TRBV12-4	-	CASQTYTGELFF	TGTGCCAGCCAGACCTACACCGGGGAGCTGTTTTTT
TRBJ2-2	-	TRBV27	-	CASSLWGGENTGELFF	TGTGCCAGCAGTTTATGGGGTGGCGAGAACACCGGGGAGCTGTTTTTT
TRBJ2-2	-	TRBV7-9	-	CASSLLVGVNTGELFF	TGTGCCAGCAGCTTACTTGTGGGAGTTAACACCGGGGAGCTGTTTTTT
TRBJ2-1	-	TRBV6-1	once	CASCRDNYNEQFF	TGTGCCAGCTGCCGGGACAATTACAATGAGCAGTTCTTC
TRBJ2-4	-	TRBV20-1	once	CSAAQGGSKNIQYF	TGCAGTGCAGCTCAGGGGGGGTCCAAAAACATTCAGTACTTC
TRBJ1-4	-	TRBV21-1	-	CASSKGRGTDEKLFF	TGTGCCAGCAGCAAAGGAAGGGGGACAGATGAAAAACTGTTTTTT
TRBJ2-5	TRBD2	TRBV11-2	-	CASSPAGTSGVGYQETQYF	TGTGCCAGCAGCCCGGCCGGGACTAGCGGGGTGGGGTACCAAGAGACCCAGTACTTC
TRBJ2-7	-	TRBV10-2	-	CASRGTATYEQYF	TGCGCCAGCAGGGGGACGGCCACCTACGAGCAGTACTTC
TRBJ2-7	TRBD2	TRBV7-3	-	CASSRTSGFDEQYF	TGTGCCAGCAGCCGTACTAGCGGGTTCGACGAGCAGTACTTC
TRBJ2-3	-	TRBV7-3	-	CASSRYSGTDTQYF	TGTGCCAGCAGCCGCTATTCGGGCACAGATACGCAGTATTTT
TRBJ1-3	-	TRBV19	few	CASSAGGLGGNTIYF	TGTGCCAGTAGTGCCGGAGGCCTTGGTGGAAACACCATATATTTT